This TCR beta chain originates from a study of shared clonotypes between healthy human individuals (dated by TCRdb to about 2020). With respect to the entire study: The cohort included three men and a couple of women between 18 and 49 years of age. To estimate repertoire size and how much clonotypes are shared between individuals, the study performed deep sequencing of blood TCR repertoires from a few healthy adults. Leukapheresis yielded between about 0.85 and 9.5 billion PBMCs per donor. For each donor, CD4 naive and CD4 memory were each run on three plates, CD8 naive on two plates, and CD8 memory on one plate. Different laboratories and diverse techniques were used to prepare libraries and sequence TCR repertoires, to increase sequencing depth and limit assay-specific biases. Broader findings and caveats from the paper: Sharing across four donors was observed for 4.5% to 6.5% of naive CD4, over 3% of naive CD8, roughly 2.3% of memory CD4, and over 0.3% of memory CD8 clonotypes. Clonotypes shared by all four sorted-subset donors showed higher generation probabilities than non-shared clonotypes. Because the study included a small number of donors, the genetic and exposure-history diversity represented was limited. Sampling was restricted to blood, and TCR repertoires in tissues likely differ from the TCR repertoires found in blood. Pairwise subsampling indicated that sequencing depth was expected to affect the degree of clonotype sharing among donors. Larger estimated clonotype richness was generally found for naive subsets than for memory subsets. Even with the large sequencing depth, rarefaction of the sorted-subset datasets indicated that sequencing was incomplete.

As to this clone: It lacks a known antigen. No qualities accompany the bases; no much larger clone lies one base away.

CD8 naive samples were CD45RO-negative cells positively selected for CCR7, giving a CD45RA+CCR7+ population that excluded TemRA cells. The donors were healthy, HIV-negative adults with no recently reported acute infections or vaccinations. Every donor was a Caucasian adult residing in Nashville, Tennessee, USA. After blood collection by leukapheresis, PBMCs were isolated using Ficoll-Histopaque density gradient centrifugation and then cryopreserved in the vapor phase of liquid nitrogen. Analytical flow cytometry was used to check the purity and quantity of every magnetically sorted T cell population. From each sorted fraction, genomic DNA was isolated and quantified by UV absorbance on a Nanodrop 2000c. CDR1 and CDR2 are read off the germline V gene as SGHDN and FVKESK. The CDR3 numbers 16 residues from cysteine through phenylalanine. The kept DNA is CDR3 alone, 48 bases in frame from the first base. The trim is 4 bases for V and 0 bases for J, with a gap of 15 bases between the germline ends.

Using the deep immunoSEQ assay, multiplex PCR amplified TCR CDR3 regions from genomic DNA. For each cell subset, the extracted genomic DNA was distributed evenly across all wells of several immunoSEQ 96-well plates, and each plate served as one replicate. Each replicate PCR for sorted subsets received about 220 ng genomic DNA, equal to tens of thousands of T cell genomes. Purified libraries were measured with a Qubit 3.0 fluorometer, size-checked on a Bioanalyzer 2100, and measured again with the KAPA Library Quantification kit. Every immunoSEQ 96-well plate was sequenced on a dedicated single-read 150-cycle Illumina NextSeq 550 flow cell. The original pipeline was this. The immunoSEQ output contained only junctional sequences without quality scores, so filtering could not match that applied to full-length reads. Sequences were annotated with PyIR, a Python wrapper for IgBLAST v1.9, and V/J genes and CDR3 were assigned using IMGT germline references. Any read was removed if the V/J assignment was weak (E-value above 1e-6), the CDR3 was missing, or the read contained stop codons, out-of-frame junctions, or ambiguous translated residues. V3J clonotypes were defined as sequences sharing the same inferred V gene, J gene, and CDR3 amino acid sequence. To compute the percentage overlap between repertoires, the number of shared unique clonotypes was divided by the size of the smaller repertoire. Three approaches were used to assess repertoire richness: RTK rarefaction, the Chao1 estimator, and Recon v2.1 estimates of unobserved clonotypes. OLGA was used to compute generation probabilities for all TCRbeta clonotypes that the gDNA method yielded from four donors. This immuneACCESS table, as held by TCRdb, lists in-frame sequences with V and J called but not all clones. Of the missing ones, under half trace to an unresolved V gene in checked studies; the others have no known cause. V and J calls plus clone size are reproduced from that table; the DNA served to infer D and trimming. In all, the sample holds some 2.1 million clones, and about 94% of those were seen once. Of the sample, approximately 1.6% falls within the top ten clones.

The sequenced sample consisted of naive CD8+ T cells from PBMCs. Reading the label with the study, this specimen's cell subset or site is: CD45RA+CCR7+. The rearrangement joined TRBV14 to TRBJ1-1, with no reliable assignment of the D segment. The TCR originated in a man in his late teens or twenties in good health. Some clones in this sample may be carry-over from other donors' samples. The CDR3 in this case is CASSLSPRPMNTEAFF. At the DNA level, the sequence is TGTGCCAGCAGCCTCTCACCGAGGCCCATGAACACTGAAGCTTTCTTT.